Listed below are T cell receptor beta chains from one sample, sequenced in a study of CD8+ T cells in alopecia areata. Using immunoSEQ multiplex PCR, the repertoire was profiled, and TCRdb retains in-frame clones only, with some absent. The repertoire holds 200,000 to 250,000 clones, with 64% as singletons. This material consisted of CD4+ T cells sorted from blood, taken at week 4, from a patient treated with tofacitinib. The receptors stem from a human donor with alopecia areata. CDR3s include the opening cysteine and the closing phenylalanine or tryptophan. The D gene is left open where the match is weak. Clone size, where shown, is once, few, many, or a class for clones that have expanded.

length	size	D	V	J	CDR3	DNA
15	-	-	TRBV30	TRBJ1-5	CAWSVKGSGHQPQHF	TGTGCCTGGAGTGTGAAGGGGTCGGGACATCAGCCCCAGCATTTT
15	-	-	TRBV2	TRBJ1-6	CASSREGRFHSPLHF	TGTGCCAGCAGCCGGGAGGGAAGGTTTCATTCACCCCTCCACTTT
16	-	-	TRBV7-2	TRBJ2-6	CASSSQAGSGANVLTF	TGTGCCAGCAGCTCCCAGGCCGGCTCTGGGGCCAACGTCCTGACTTTC
15	-	TRBD1	TRBV5-1	TRBJ1-6	CASSQQGQVNSPLHF	TGCGCCAGCAGCCAACAGGGACAGGTTAATTCACCCCTCCACTTT
17	-	TRBD1	TRBV4-3	TRBJ1-6	CASSQDSGQSYNSPLHF	TGCGCCAGCAGCCAAGATTCGGGACAGTCATATAATTCACCCCTCCACTTT
12	-	-	TRBV5-6	TRBJ2-5	CASTWGQETQYF	TGTGCCAGCACCTGGGGTCAAGAGACCCAGTACTTC
15	-	-	TRBV5-1	TRBJ1-4	CASRPGQSTNEKLFF	TGCGCCAGCAGACCCGGACAGTCAACTAATGAAAAACTGTTTTTT
12	-	-	TRBV19	TRBJ1-2	CASDSGRDGYTF	TGTGCCAGCGACAGTGGACGTGATGGCTACACCTTC
14	-	TRBD1	TRBV4-3	TRBJ1-1	CASSRTTGDTEAFF	TGCGCCAGCAGCCGAACGACAGGGGACACTGAAGCTTTCTTT
12	-	-	TRBV18	TRBJ2-7	CASSPEPYEQYF	TGTGCCAGCTCCCCCGAGCCCTACGAGCAGTACTTC
17	-	TRBD1	TRBV7-2	TRBJ1-5	CASSLGPQGAVGQPQHF	TGTGCCAGCAGCTTAGGCCCCCAGGGGGCCGTGGGTCAGCCCCAGCATTTT
13	-	-	TRBV7-9	TRBJ1-2	CASSSIGPYGYTF	TGTGCCAGCAGCTCCATCGGACCTTATGGCTACACCTTC
13	-	TRBD1	TRBV6-5	TRBJ1-2	CASSTPGGSGYTF	TGTGCCAGCAGTACCCCAGGGGGGTCCGGCTACACCTTC
19	-	TRBD1	TRBV4-3	TRBJ1-1	CASSQDILRRQGWDTEAFF	TGCGCCAGCAGCCAAGATATCCTGAGGCGACAGGGATGGGACACTGAAGCTTTCTTT
13	-	-	TRBV29-1	TRBJ2-5	CSVGARLQETQYF	TGCAGCGTTGGAGCAAGGCTTCAAGAGACCCAGTACTTC
13	-	-	TRBV7-9	TRBJ1-1	CASSATGDTEAFF	TGTGCCAGCAGCGCCACGGGGGACACTGAAGCTTTCTTT
14	-	TRBD1	TRBV19	TRBJ2-7	CASSITGGWYEQYF	TGTGCCAGTAGTATTACAGGGGGATGGTACGAGCAGTACTTC
15	once	-	TRBV2	TRBJ2-1	CASSARTGTYNEQFF	TGTGCCAGCAGCGCTAGGACTGGAACCTACAATGAGCAGTTCTTC
17	-	TRBD2	TRBV11-2	TRBJ2-3	CASSLGQLAGETDTQYF	TGTGCCAGCAGCTTAGGACAACTAGCGGGGGAGACAGATACGCAGTATTTT
14	few	-	TRBV7-2	TRBJ1-2	CASSSGQLSYGYTF	TGTGCCAGCAGCTCCGGACAATTGAGCTATGGCTACACCTTC
15	-	TRBD1	TRBV25-1	TRBJ2-1	CASSVTGGEGNEQFF	TGTGCCAGCAGTGTTACAGGGGGCGAGGGCAATGAGCAGTTCTTC
12	few	-	TRBV27	TRBJ1-2	CASSYRGDGYTF	TGTGCCAGCAGTTACCGGGGGGATGGCTACACCTTC
15	-	-	TRBV9	TRBJ2-7	CASSVGTGSFYEQYF	TGTGCCAGCAGCGTAGGTACAGGGAGTTTCTACGAGCAGTACTTC
14	-	-	TRBV27	TRBJ2-6	CASSLSGGANVLTF	TGTGCCAGCAGTTTATCTGGAGGGGCCAACGTCCTGACTTTC
13	-	TRBD1	TRBV30	TRBJ1-1	CAFGQGGGTEAFF	TGTGCCTTTGGACAGGGCGGGGGCACTGAAGCTTTCTTT
14	-	TRBD1	TRBV30	TRBJ2-7	CAWSNLDRGHEQYF	TGTGCCTGGAGCAATCTGGACAGGGGACACGAGCAGTACTTC
12	-	-	TRBV30	TRBJ2-1	CAWTHLLPVLFF	TGTGCCTGGACCCACCTATTGCCGGTACTGTTCTTC
11	-	-	TRBV30	TRBJ1-1	CAWKVGTEAFF	TGTGCCTGGAAGGTGGGGACTGAAGCTTTCTTT
14	-	-	TRBV27	TRBJ2-6	CASSSGVGANVLTF	TGTGCCAGCAGTTCGGGGGTTGGGGCCAACGTCCTGACTTTC
12	-	-	TRBV29-1	TRBJ1-1	CSVSPTGVDAFF	TGCAGCGTAAGCCCCACCGGGGTGGATGCTTTCTTT
14	-	-	TRBV29-1	TRBJ2-2	CSVGLGLNTGELFF	TGCAGCGTTGGTTTGGGGTTGAACACCGGGGAGCTGTTTTTT
14	-	-	TRBV7-2	TRBJ2-7	CASSLSQGPYEQYF	TGTGCCAGCAGCTTAAGTCAGGGACCCTACGAGCAGTACTTC
12	-	-	TRBV7-2	TRBJ2-7	CASSRSSYEQYF	TGTGCCAGCAGCCGCAGCTCCTACGAGCAGTACTTC
15	-	-	TRBV6-1	TRBJ2-1	CASSGVEGLANEQFF	TGTGCCAGCAGTGGCGTCGAGGGGCTAGCCAATGAGCAGTTCTTC
17	few	TRBD2	TRBV29-1	TRBJ2-2	CSVVNPSGLRGTGELFF	TGCAGCGTTGTTAATCCTAGCGGCTTAAGGGGCACCGGGGAGCTGTTTTTT
13	-	TRBD1	TRBV29-1	TRBJ1-2	CSVVTGLNYGYTF	TGCAGCGTTGTGACAGGGCTTAACTATGGCTACACCTTC
12	few	-	TRBV5-6	TRBJ1-2	CASSLPGPGYTF	TGTGCCAGCAGCTTGCCGGGACCGGGCTACACCTTC
16	once	-	TRBV10-3	TRBJ2-2	CASSPRDPGVSGELFF	TGTGCCTCTTCGCCCCGGGATCCGGGAGTATCCGGGGAGCTGTTTTTT
15	-	TRBD2	TRBV7-2	TRBJ2-1	CASSLGLAGENEQFF	TGTGCCAGCAGCCTGGGACTAGCGGGGGAAAATGAGCAGTTCTTC
15	-	-	TRBV15	TRBJ1-2	CATSRERQPGRGYTF	TGTGCCACCAGCAGAGAGAGGCAGCCAGGACGAGGCTACACCTTC
12	-	-	TRBV29-1	TRBJ2-7	CSVSPGGYEQYF	TGCAGCGTGTCCCCCGGGGGCTACGAGCAGTACTTC
13	-	-	TRBV5-4	TRBJ2-7	CASSPGPNDEQYF	TGTGCCAGCAGCCCGGGACCCAATGACGAGCAGTACTTC
13	few	-	TRBV5-4	TRBJ1-4	CASSSLSSEKLFF	TGTGCCAGCAGCTCACTCAGTTCTGAAAAACTGTTTTTT